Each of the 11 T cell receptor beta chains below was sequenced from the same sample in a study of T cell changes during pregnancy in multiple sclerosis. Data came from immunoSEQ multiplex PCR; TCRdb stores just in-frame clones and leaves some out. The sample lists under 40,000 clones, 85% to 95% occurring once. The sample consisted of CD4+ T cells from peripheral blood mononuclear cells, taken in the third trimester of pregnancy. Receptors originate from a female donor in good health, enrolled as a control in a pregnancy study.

CDR3 nucleotide sequence: TGTGCCAGCAGCTTAGTACTGTCTAGCGGGAGGGGATGGGAGCAGTACTTC. Amino acids: CASSLVLSSGRGWEQYF. The rearrangement links TRBV7-2 to TRBJ2-7; 12 nucleotides align to TRBD2. V shed 1 base and J 7 bases; nucleotides not matched to a gene: 11. CDR1 SGHTA and CDR2 FQGNSA come from the germline V gene. This CDR3 contains 17 residues.

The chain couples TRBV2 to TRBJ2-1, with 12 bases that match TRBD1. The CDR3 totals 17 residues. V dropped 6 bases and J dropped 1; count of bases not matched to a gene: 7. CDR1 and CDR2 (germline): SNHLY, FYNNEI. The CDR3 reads CASSRGQGAFSYNEQFF. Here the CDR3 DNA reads TGTGCCAGCAGCCGGGGACAGGGGGCCTTTTCCTACAATGAGCAGTTCTTC.

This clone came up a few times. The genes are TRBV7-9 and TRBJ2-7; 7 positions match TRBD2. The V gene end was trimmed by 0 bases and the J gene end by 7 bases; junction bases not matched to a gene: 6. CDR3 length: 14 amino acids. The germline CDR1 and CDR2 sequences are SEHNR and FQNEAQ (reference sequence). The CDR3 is CASSLAPGGWEQYF. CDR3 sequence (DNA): TGTGCCAGCAGCTTAGCACCGGGAGGTTGGGAGCAGTACTTC.

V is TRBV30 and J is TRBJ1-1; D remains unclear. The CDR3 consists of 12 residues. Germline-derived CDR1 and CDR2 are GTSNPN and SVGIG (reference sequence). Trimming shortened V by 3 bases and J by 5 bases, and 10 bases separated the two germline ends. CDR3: CAWSLTGTEAFF. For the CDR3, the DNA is TGTGCCTGGAGCCTAACCGGGACTGAAGCTTTCTTT.

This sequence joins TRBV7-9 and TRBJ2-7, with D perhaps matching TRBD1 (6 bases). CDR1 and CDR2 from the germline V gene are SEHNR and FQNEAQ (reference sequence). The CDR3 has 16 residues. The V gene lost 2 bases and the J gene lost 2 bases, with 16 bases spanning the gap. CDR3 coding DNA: TGTGCCAGCAGCTTATCCCCCCTTACAGGGCCCTACGAGCAGTACTTC. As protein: CASSLSPLTGPYEQYF.

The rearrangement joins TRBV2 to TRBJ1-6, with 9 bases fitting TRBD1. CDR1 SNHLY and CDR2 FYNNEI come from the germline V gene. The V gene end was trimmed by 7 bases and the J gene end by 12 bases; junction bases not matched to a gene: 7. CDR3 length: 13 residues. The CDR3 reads CASKGQGWVPLHF. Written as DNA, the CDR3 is TGTGCCAGCAAAGGACAGGGGTGGGTACCCCTCCACTTT.

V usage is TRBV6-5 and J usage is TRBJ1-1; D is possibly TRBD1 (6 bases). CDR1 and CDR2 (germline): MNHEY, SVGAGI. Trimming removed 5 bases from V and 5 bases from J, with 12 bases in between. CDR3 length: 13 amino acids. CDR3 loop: CASSRGGRTEAFF. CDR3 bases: TGTGCCAGCAGTAGAGGGGGTCGGACTGAAGCTTTCTTT.

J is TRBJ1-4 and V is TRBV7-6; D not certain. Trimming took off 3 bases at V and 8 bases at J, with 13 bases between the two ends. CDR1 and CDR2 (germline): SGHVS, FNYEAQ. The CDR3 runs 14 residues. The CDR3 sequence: CASSLDPSGEKLFF. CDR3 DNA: TGTGCCAGCAGCTTGGACCCCTCGGGGGAAAAACTGTTTTTT.

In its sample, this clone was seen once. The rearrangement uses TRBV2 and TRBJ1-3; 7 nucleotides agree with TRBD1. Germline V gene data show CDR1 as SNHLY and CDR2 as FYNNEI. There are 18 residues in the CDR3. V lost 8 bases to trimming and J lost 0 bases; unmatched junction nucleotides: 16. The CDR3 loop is CASFPQLDRVDSGNTIYF. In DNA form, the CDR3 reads TGTGCCAGCTTCCCCCAGCTTGACAGGGTTGACTCTGGAAACACCATATATTTT.

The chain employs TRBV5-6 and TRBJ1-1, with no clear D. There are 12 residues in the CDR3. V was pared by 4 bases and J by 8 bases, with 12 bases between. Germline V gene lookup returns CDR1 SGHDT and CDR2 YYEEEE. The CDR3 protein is CASSPLHSEAFF. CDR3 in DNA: TGTGCCAGCAGCCCTTTACATTCGGAAGCTTTCTTT.

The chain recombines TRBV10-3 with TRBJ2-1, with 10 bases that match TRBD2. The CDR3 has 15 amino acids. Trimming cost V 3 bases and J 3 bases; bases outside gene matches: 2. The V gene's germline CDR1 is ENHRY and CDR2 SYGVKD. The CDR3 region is CAISDGLADYNEQFF. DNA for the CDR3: TGTGCCATCAGTGATGGACTAGCGGACTACAATGAGCAGTTCTTC.